This entry lists 16 T cell receptor beta chains sequenced from one sample in a study of vaccination and CD4 T cells after COVID-19. TCRdb analysed the PCR reads with MiXCR anew, one entry per CDR3 protein. Among about 40,000 distinct CDR3 sequences, under 45% were seen once, and the ten largest hold roughly 6%. Time point meaning: late sampling 161 to 241 days after vaccination in a few convalescent patients. This sample comprised CD4+ T cells from blood, obtained about 7 months after SARS-CoV-2 vaccination. Receptors originate from a human donor who had recovered from COVID-19.

The chain carries TRBV10-1 and TRBJ2-2; 8 nucleotides line up with TRBD2. Germline CDR1 reads WNHNN; CDR2 reads SYGVQD (reference sequence). The CDR3 spans 14 residues. The CDR3 loop reads CESAGGPNTGELFF. The CDR3 DNA is TGCGAATCCGCGGGAGGCCCGAACACCGGGGAGCTGTTTTTT.

The table lists this clonotype with a count of one. The V and J genes are TRBV2 and TRBJ2-1; D might be TRBD1 or TRBD2, each matching 5 bases. Trimming removed 7 bases from V and 7 bases from J, with 11 bases in between. CDR3 length: 12 amino acids. The germline V gene has CDR1 SNHLY and CDR2 FYNNEI. The CDR3 DNA sequence: TGTGCCAGCATCCCTGGGGGAAATGAGCAGTTCTTC. This encodes CASIPGGNEQFF.

J is TRBJ2-7 and V is TRBV20-1; D remains unclear. The CDR3 is made up of 13 amino acids. Trimming removed 5 bases from V and 7 bases from J, with 18 bases in between. CDR1 is DFQATT and CDR2 is SNEGSKA in the germline V gene (reference sequence). The CDR3 loop reads CSAAPRPSGEQYF. The CDR3, as DNA: TGCAGTGCTGCCCCCCGCCCTAGTGGTGAGCAGTACTTC.

Comment on this clonotype: This likely comes from a read error, as the CDR3 has no conserved phenylalanine or tryptophan at its end. V gene TRBV20-1 combines with J gene TRBJ2-5; 11 bases match TRBD2. Germline assignment: CDR1 DFQATT and CDR2 SNEGSKA (reference sequence). V was clipped by 8 bases and J by 5 bases; unmatched bases: 10. The CDR3 length is 14 residues. The CDR3 DNA follows: TGCAGTCTAATAGCGGGAGGGCCAGACGAGACCCAGTACTAC. Translation gives CSLIAGGPDETQYY.

This chain's CDR3 is CAIAESGAQETQYF. CDR3 coding DNA: TGTGCCATCGCGGAGTCAGGGGCTCAAGAGACCCAGTACTTC. The chain employs TRBV24-1 and TRBJ2-5, with D possibly TRBD1 on 6 matching bases. V was cut by 11 bases and J by 2 bases, with 17 bases left in between. CDR1 is KGHDR and CDR2 is SFDVKD in the germline V gene. The CDR3 is 14 residues long.

The chain uses TRBV29-1 and TRBJ1-2; TRBD1 might be the D (6 bases). The germline V gene has CDR1 SQVTM and CDR2 ANQGSEA. There are 13 residues in the CDR3. V gave up 6 bases and J gave up 6 bases, with 17 bases separating them. Written as DNA, the CDR3 is TGCAGCGTCGGCACAGGGCCCGCGCATGGCTACACCTTC. It yields the protein CSVGTGPAHGYTF.

This clonotype showed up just a few times. The chain carries TRBV20-1 and TRBJ1-5; D is unresolved. From germline, CDR1 is DFQATT and CDR2 SNEGSKA (reference sequence). CDR3 length: 14 amino acids. V lost 4 bases to trimming and J lost 3 bases, with 13 bases between them. The chain's CDR3 is CSATSPPLNQPQHF. In DNA form, the CDR3 reads TGCAGTGCTACGTCGCCCCCCCTCAATCAGCCCCAGCATTTT.

The rearrangement uses TRBV6-2 or TRBV6-3 and TRBJ2-7; 11 nucleotides agree with TRBD2. V lost 5 bases and J lost 0; bases outside the gene matches: 3. From germline, CDR1 is MNHEY and CDR2 SVGEGT. The CDR3 sequence is 15 residues long. This CDR3 reads CASSEGTSGSYEQYF. For the CDR3, the DNA is TGTGCCAGCAGTGAAGGGACTAGCGGCTCCTACGAGCAGTACTTC.

The CDR3: CASSPLTGRLSGNQPQHF. In DNA form, the CDR3 reads TGCGCCAGCAGCCCCCTGACAGGCCGACTGTCGGGCAATCAGCCCCAGCATTTT. The chain employs TRBV4-1 and TRBJ1-5; possible D gene TRBD1, 6 bases. The CDR3 loop spans 18 amino acids. Germline assignment: CDR1 MGHRA and CDR2 YSYEKL. V lost 4 bases and J 2 bases, leaving 21 bases between the germline ends.

This clonotype was picked up a small number of times. V usage is TRBV19 and J usage is TRBJ2-7, with TRBD2 as a possible D gene (6 bases). This CDR3 comprises 15 residues. Germline values: CDR1 LNHDA, CDR2 SQIVND (reference sequence). The V end lost 3 bases, the J end lost 0 bases, and 12 bases lay between the germline ends. The CDR3 here is CASSIVRGFSYEQYF. The CDR3 bases are TGTGCCAGTAGTATTGTGCGGGGTTTCTCCTACGAGCAGTACTTC.

The rearrangement uses TRBV6-5 and TRBJ2-7; D ambiguous. The CDR3 runs to 13 residues. Germline lookup yields CDR1 MNHEY and CDR2 SVGAGI. V gave up 2 bases and J gave up 5 bases, with 10 bases separating them. For the CDR3, the DNA is TGTGCCAGCAGTTACGACGGATACAACGAGCAGTACTTC. Translation gives CASSYDGYNEQYF.

The J gene is TRBJ1-2, the V gene TRBV19; no clear D. Trimming took 5 bases from V and 8 from J, leaving 18 bases between them. Germline V gene data show CDR1 as LNHDA and CDR2 as SQIVND (reference sequence). This CDR3 is built from 14 residues. In DNA form, the CDR3 reads TGTGCCAGTAGTGTAGGACGTCCTCCAAGAGGCTACACCTTC. Residues: CASSVGRPPRGYTF. The complete variable domain, with remaining parts taken from reference TRBV19 and TRBJ1-2, reads DGGITQSPKYLFRKEGQNVTLSCEQNLNHDAMYWYRQDPGQGLRLIYYSQIVNDFQKGDIAEGYSVSREKKESFPLTVTSAQKNPTAFYLCASSVGRPPRGYTFGSGTRLTVV.

For this clonotype: The junction and the germline gene differ at one end; a read error may be behind it. This chain joins TRBV7-2 and TRBJ2-6, with 9 bases identical to TRBD2. CDR1 is SGHTA, CDR2 FQGNSA, per germline. CDR3 length: 15 amino acids. The CDR3 spells CASSLAGPGANVLTF. The CDR3 nucleotides read TGTGCCAGCAGCCTAGCGGGGCCAGGGGCCAACGTCCTGACTTTC.

This clonotype was picked up a small number of times. The chain couples TRBV6-1 to TRBJ1-6; D perhaps matches TRBD1 (6 bases). This CDR3 spans 15 amino acids. The V end lost 6 bases, the J end lost 8 bases, and 17 bases lay between the germline ends. Germline V gene sequence: CDR1 MNHNS, CDR2 SASEGT. The CDR3 nucleotides read TGTGCCAGCAGCAACTCCCAGGGGAAGTATTCACCCCTCCACTTT. Encoded protein: CASSNSQGKYSPLHF.

The genes are TRBV7-6 and TRBJ2-2; TRBD2 might be the D (6 bases). The germline V gene has CDR1 SGHVS and CDR2 FNYEAQ. Trimming shortened V by 5 bases and J by 3 bases, and 16 bases separated the two germline ends. The CDR3 is 16 amino acids. The CDR3 is CASSRQTSSHTGELFF. CDR3 nucleotide sequence: TGTGCCAGCAGCCGGCAAACTAGCTCCCACACCGGGGAGCTGTTTTTT.

This chain connects TRBV7-6 to TRBJ2-1; D perhaps matches TRBD2 (5 bases). V was clipped by 5 bases and J by 3 bases, with 23 bases between them. This CDR3 spans 18 amino acids. Germline CDR1 is SGHVS and CDR2 is FNYEAQ. The CDR3: CASSTQVGVSGYYNEQFF. In nucleotides, the CDR3 is TGTGCCAGCAGCACCCAAGTTGGGGTCAGCGGATACTACAATGAGCAGTTCTTC.